A selection of T cell receptor beta chains follows, all from one sample in a study of cytomegalovirus exposure and HLA in healthy donors. TCRdb keeps only in-frame clones here, not all; method: immunoSEQ multiplex PCR. Here the sample spans around 160,000 clones, about 79% being singletons. Sequencing used PBMCs. The receptors originated from a man in his forties or fifties in good health and CMV-seropositive. The conserved cysteine and the conserved F or W are not part of the CDR3 here.

CDR3aa: ASSEDGGSSYEQY
v_gene: TRBV25-1
len: 13

CDR3aa: ASSSTSGGFGDEQF
v_gene: TRBV5-4
len: 14

CDR3aa: ASGLSINEKLF
v_gene: TRBV28
len: 11

CDR3aa: ASSLRYQGAANQPQH
v_gene: TRBV27
len: 15

CDR3aa: ASSVELLSGANVLT
v_gene: TRBV9
len: 14

CDR3aa: ASSVVKNTEAF
v_gene: TRBV9
len: 11

CDR3aa: AISLGQTNYGYT
v_gene: TRBV10-3
len: 12

CDR3aa: ASSPQGDTIY
v_gene: TRBV5-8
len: 10

CDR3aa: ASSFWQGGSNEQF
v_gene: TRBV27
len: 13

CDR3aa: ASSPDRVGNEQF
v_gene: TRBV11-1
len: 12

CDR3aa: ASSQVEGQAYEQY
v_gene: TRBV4-1
len: 13

CDR3aa: ASSQASYYNSPLH
v_gene: TRBV4-1
len: 13

CDR3aa: ASGRVDPYPTSL
v_gene: TRBV28
len: 12

CDR3aa: ASGSSVRRETQY
v_gene: TRBV27
len: 12

CDR3aa: ASSLPGDYEQY
v_gene: TRBV5-4
len: 11

CDR3aa: AWNRLDYYSPLH
v_gene: TRBV30
len: 12

CDR3aa: ASSAGVNTEAF
v_gene: TRBV9
len: 11

CDR3aa: ASRGPREFGSNQPQH
v_gene: TRBV27
len: 15

CDR3aa: ASSLQGRSWEQY
v_gene: TRBV5-6
len: 12

CDR3aa: ASSRGTQSPTEAF
v_gene: TRBV27
len: 13

CDR3aa: ASSLSGVGEKLF
v_gene: TRBV13
len: 12

CDR3aa: ASSLGRDQPQH
v_gene: TRBV7-6
len: 11

CDR3aa: ASSQSFGTAYHNEQF
v_gene: TRBV14
len: 15

CDR3aa: ASSTGQKNEKLF
v_gene: TRBV6-5
len: 12

CDR3aa: ASSLDSGSTDTQY
v_gene: TRBV5-1
len: 13

CDR3aa: ASSEGARETQY
v_gene: TRBV28
len: 11

CDR3aa: ASSSYGDSSNEKLF
v_gene: TRBV4-1
len: 14

CDR3aa: ASSLTGREKLF
v_gene: TRBV7-9
len: 11

CDR3aa: ASSLEGAGDTQY
v_gene: TRBV5-4
len: 12

CDR3aa: ASSRDRVGTDTQY
v_gene: TRBV2
len: 13

CDR3aa: ASRGLAGGPLAEQF
v_gene: TRBV2
len: 14

CDR3aa: ASSHETGYHEQY
v_gene: TRBV27
len: 12

CDR3aa: ASSLSPGGARNGELF
v_gene: TRBV9
len: 15

CDR3aa: ASSQGAQETQY
v_gene: TRBV6-1
len: 11

CDR3aa: ASSSGFTYNEQF
v_gene: TRBV19
len: 12

CDR3aa: ASSAGARGTGELF
v_gene: TRBV2
len: 13

CDR3aa: ASSSRTGASTGELF
v_gene: TRBV13
len: 14